These T cell receptor beta chains were read from a single sample in a study of blood T cell repertoires in COVID-19. Clones were read by immunoSEQ multiplex PCR, and TCRdb kept only the in-frame ones, dropping some. The sample shows more than 95,000 clones, about four fifths of them seen only once. Sequenced input: peripheral blood. The receptor source for this set is a woman older than 75 with active or convalescent COVID-19. Both conserved end residues are part of each CDR3. The D gene is left open where the match is weak. The listing skips clone size in some rows; elsewhere it reads once, few, many or a size class.

D	V	size	J	CDR3	DNA
TRBD1	TRBV9	.	TRBJ2-7	CASSPGTGSYEQYF	TGTGCCAGCAGCCCCGGGACAGGGAGCTACGAGCAGTACTTC
.	TRBV5-1	.	TRBJ1-4	CASSLVPGGANEKLFF	TGCGCCAGCAGCTTGGTTCCCGGGGGGGCTAATGAAAAACTGTTTTTT
TRBD1	TRBV7-2	few	TRBJ1-2	CASSLRFVDRDYGYTF	TGTGCCAGCAGCTTAAGATTTGTTGACAGGGACTATGGCTACACCTTC
TRBD2	TRBV7-8	once	TRBJ2-1	CASSRSGLGQFF	TGTGCCAGCAGCCGGTCGGGACTAGGACAGTTCTTC
TRBD1	TRBV9	once	TRBJ1-2	CASSIQTGEGYTF	TGTGCCAGCAGCATACAGACAGGGGAGGGCTACACCTTC
TRBD1	TRBV18	.	TRBJ1-4	CASSPIIAGGDEKLFF	TGTGCCAGCTCACCAATCATAGCAGGGGGCGATGAAAAACTGTTTTTT
TRBD1	TRBV6-2/TRBV6-3	.	TRBJ1-5	CASTPQGGNQPQHF	TGTGCCAGCACCCCCCAGGGGGGAAATCAGCCCCAGCATTTT
.	TRBV28	.	TRBJ1-2	CASSLPQEAYGYTF	TGTGCCAGCAGTTTACCTCAGGAGGCCTATGGCTACACCTTC
TRBD1	TRBV24-1	.	TRBJ1-2	CATSGDSNYGYTF	TGTGCCACCAGCGGGGACAGCAACTATGGCTACACCTTC
TRBD2	TRBV13	.	TRBJ2-7	CASSSQRTSGRENEQYF	TGTGCCAGCAGCTCCCAAAGGACTAGCGGGAGGGAAAACGAGCAGTACTTC
.	TRBV30	.	TRBJ1-5	CAWSVLGTRQPQHF	TGTGCCTGGAGTGTACTAGGGACTCGTCAGCCCCAGCATTTT
.	TRBV6-2/TRBV6-3	.	TRBJ1-2	CASSRQSGYTF	TGTGCCAGCAGCCGACAGAGTGGCTACACCTTC
.	TRBV6-5	.	TRBJ1-5	CAAGVYQPQHF	TGTGCCGCCGGGGTTTATCAGCCCCAGCATTTT
TRBD1	TRBV19	.	TRBJ1-2	CASSIDPSTGNYGYTF	TGTGCCAGTAGTATAGATCCCTCGACAGGGAACTATGGCTACACCTTC
TRBD1	TRBV5-8	.	TRBJ2-5	CASSLAYGQGKETQYF	TGTGCCAGCAGCTTGGCATACGGACAGGGGAAAGAGACCCAGTACTTC
TRBD1	TRBV4-1	.	TRBJ1-2	CASSQLNRGRTEEIYGYTF	TGCGCCAGCAGCCAATTAAACAGGGGAAGGACCGAGGAAATTTATGGCTACACCTTC
.	TRBV21-1	.	TRBJ2-1	CASSRTGGAGNEQFF	TGTGCCAGCAGCCGGACAGGGGGCGCCGGCAATGAGCAGTTCTTC
.	TRBV3-1/TRBV3-2	.	TRBJ1-3	CASSQVYSSGNTIYF	TGTGCCAGCAGCCAAGTTTACAGCTCTGGAAACACCATATATTTT
TRBD1	TRBV6-5	once	TRBJ1-6	CASSPDRGYNSPLHF	TGTGCCAGCAGTCCCGACAGGGGATATAATTCACCCCTCCACTTT
.	TRBV9	.	TRBJ2-2	CASDSDISNTGELFF	TGTGCCAGTGACAGCGACATATCGAACACCGGGGAGCTGTTTTTT
.	TRBV7-3	.	TRBJ2-1	CASSSRLGSYNEQFF	TGTGCCAGCAGCTCCCGGCTAGGTTCCTACAATGAGCAGTTCTTC
.	TRBV21-1	many	TRBJ2-4	CASSPQGLAKNIQYF	TGTGCCAGCAGCCCCCAAGGACTAGCCAAAAACATTCAGTACTTC
.	TRBV7-9	.	TRBJ1-3	CASSPQGIPGNTIYF	TGTGCCAGCAGCCCACAGGGAATACCTGGAAACACCATATATTTT
.	TRBV28	.	TRBJ1-2	CASTPRRGLGGYTF	TGTGCCAGCACCCCAAGGAGGGGCTTGGGCGGCTACACCTTC
.	TRBV7-2	.	TRBJ1-5	CASSLERDQPQHF	TGTGCCAGCAGCTTAGAGAGAGATCAGCCCCAGCATTTT
.	TRBV9	.	TRBJ2-7	CASSGYNSYEQYF	TGTGCCAGCAGCGGGTACAACTCCTACGAGCAGTACTTC
TRBD2	TRBV2	.	TRBJ2-7	CASRLAGEQYF	TGTGCCAGCAGACTAGCGGGCGAGCAGTACTTC
.	TRBV28	.	TRBJ1-5	CASSFPGGNQPQHF	TGTGCCAGCAGTTTTCCAGGGGGCAATCAGCCCCAGCATTTT
TRBD1	TRBV6-5	.	TRBJ1-1	CASSRGQGEAFF	TGTGCCAGCAGCCGCGGACAGGGTGAAGCTTTCTTT
TRBD1	TRBV2	.	TRBJ2-4	CASSEKTGGRQNIQYF	TGTGCCAGCAGCGAAAAGACAGGGGGCAGACAAAACATTCAGTACTTC
.	TRBV28	.	TRBJ2-1	CASSPGGTNYNEQFF	TGTGCCAGCAGCCCAGGGGGGACCAACTACAATGAGCAGTTCTTC
TRBD1	TRBV25-1	.	TRBJ2-7	CASSAPDRAYEQYF	TGTGCCAGCAGTGCCCCCGACAGGGCCTACGAGCAGTACTTC
TRBD1	TRBV2	.	TRBJ2-2	CASSETGGTGELFF	TGTGCCAGCAGTGAGACAGGGGGTACCGGGGAGCTGTTTTTT
.	TRBV5-1	.	TRBJ2-2	CASSLDGQGNTGELFF	TGCGCCAGCAGCTTGGACGGGCAGGGGAACACCGGGGAGCTGTTTTTT
.	TRBV7-9	.	TRBJ2-3	CASSLRSPGGTDTQYF	TGTGCCAGCAGCTTAAGGTCCCCCGGAGGAACAGATACGCAGTATTTT
TRBD2	TRBV7-3	.	TRBJ2-2	CASSSHGLAGGNTGELFF	TGTGCCAGCAGCTCTCACGGACTAGCGGGGGGAAACACCGGGGAGCTGTTTTTT
TRBD1	TRBV27	.	TRBJ2-7	CASSPDRGYYEQYF	TGTGCCAGCAGCCCCGACAGGGGATACTACGAGCAGTACTTC